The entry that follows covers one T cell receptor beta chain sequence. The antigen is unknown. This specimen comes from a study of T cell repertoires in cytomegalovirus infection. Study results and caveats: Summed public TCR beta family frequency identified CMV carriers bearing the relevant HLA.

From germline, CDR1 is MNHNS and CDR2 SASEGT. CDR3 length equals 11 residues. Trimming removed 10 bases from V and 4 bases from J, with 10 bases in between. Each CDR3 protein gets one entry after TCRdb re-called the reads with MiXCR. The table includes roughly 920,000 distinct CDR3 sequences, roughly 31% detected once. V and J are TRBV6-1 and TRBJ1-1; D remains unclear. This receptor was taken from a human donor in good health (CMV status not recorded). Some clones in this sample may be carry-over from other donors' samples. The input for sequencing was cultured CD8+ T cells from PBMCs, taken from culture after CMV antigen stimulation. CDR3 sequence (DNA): TGTGCCACCGGTCGGGCCACTGAAGCTTTCTTT. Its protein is CATGRATEAFF.